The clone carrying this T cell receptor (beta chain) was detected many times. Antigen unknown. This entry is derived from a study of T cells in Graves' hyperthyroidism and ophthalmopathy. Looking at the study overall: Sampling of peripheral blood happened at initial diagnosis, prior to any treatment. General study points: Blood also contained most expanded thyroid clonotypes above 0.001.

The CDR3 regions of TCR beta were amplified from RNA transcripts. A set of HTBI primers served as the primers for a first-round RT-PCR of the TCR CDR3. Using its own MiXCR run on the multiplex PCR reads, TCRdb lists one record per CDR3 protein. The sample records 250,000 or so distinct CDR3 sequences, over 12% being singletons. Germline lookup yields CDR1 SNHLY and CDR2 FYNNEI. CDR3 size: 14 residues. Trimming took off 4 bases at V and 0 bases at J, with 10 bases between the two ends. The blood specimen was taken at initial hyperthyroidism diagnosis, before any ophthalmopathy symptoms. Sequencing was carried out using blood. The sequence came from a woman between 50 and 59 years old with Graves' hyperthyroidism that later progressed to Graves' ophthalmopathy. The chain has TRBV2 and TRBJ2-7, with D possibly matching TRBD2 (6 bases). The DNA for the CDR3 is TGTGCCAGCAGTGGGTACGGGGGCTCCTACGAGCAGTACTTC. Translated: CASSGYGGSYEQYF.